One sample yielded the 3 T cell receptor beta chains listed below, sequenced in a study of T cells after yellow fever vaccination. Each CDR3 protein gets one entry after TCRdb re-called the 5' RACE reads with MiXCR. This sample has approximately 550,000 distinct CDR3 sequences, with roughly 19% found just once. The material sequenced was PBMCs, taken 15 days after the yellow fever booster vaccination. The receptors were gathered from a young man who received the YFV17D yellow fever vaccine.

The gene calls are TRBV20-1 and TRBJ2-2; maybe TRBD2 (6 bases). The length of the CDR3 is 16 residues. In germline, CDR1 is DFQATT, CDR2 SNEGSKA (reference sequence). Trimming removed 0 bases at V and 1 base at J, with 12 bases between. CDR3 region: CSARDRGSGNTGELFF. The CDR3 DNA reads as TGCAGTGCTAGAGATCGGGGTAGCGGGAACACCGGGGAGCTGTTTTTT.

This clonotype was observed a few times. This chain links TRBV20-1 with TRBJ2-7, with D possibly matching TRBD1 (9 bases). The CDR3 extends over 14 amino acids. The germline V and J ends were trimmed by 5 bases and 5 bases, with 19 bases remaining between them. Germline V gives CDR1 DFQATT, CDR2 SNEGSKA (reference sequence). CDR3 coding DNA: TGCAGTGCTCGGGGGGGACAGGGCTACCACGAGCAGTACTTC. This codes for CSARGGQGYHEQYF.

The sample holds a few counts of this clonotype. The CDR3 bases are TGCGCCAGCAGTGAGTCCGGGCGGGACTACGAGCAGTACTTC. It codes for CASSESGRDYEQYF. This sequence joins TRBV10-1 and TRBJ2-7, with TRBD2 as a possible D gene (6 bases). This CDR3 has 14 residues. Germline CDR1 reads WNHNN; CDR2 reads SYGVQD (reference sequence). V lost 0 bases to trimming and J lost 3 bases, with 9 bases between them.